The 19 T cell receptor beta chains below were found in one sample sequenced in a study of shared clonotypes between healthy human individuals. Assay used: immunoSEQ multiplex PCR; TCRdb lists only in-frame clones, some missing. The sample consists of approximately 1.9 million clones, over 85% of them appearing once. Naive CD8 cells, CD45RO-negative and positively selected for CCR7, excluded terminally differentiated effector memory CD45RA+ cells. The sequencing input was naive CD8+ T cells from PBMCs. Receptors originate from a man younger than 30 in good health. Some clones in this sample may be carry-over from other donors' samples.

The chain links TRBV5-4 to TRBJ1-2, with 11 bases aligning to TRBD1. CDR1 and CDR2 (germline): SGHNT, YYREEE (reference sequence). V trimming: 4 bases; J trimming: 7 bases; junction bases outside the gene matches: 6. The CDR3 length is 14 residues. The CDR3 region has the DNA TGTGCCAGCAGCATCCGGGACAGGGGGGGTGGCTACACCTTC. This translates into CASSIRDRGGGYTF.

As to this clone: Other DNA sequences within the sample encode an identical CDR3. The rearrangement uses TRBV27 and TRBJ2-3; D uncertain. In germline, CDR1 is MNHEY, CDR2 SMNVEV (reference sequence). V was cut by 2 bases and J by 0 bases, with 6 bases left in between. The CDR3 totals 14 residues. The CDR3 reads CASSLGGSTDTQYF. CDR3 sequence (DNA): TGTGCCAGCAGTTTAGGCGGCAGCACAGATACGCAGTATTTT.

The chain recombines TRBV27 with TRBJ2-7; the match to TRBD1 covers 8 bases. Trimming cost V 6 bases and J 6 bases; bases outside gene matches: 7. Germline lookup yields CDR1 MNHEY and CDR2 SMNVEV (reference sequence). The CDR3 is made up of 13 amino acids. CDR3: CASRDRDRREQYF. Here the CDR3 DNA reads TGTGCCAGCAGGGACAGGGACCGACGCGAGCAGTACTTC.

The chain links TRBV6-1 to TRBJ1-5; no reliable D call. The CDR3 is made up of 13 amino acids. Germline values: CDR1 MNHNS, CDR2 SASEGT. The ends were cut back, 2 bases at V and 15 bases at J, with 17 bases in the middle. CDR3 sequence reads: CASSERGSPPAHF. CDR3 bases: TGTGCCAGCAGTGAACGTGGAAGTCCTCCGGCGCATTTT.

This chain joins TRBV29-1 and TRBJ1-2, with a possible D match to TRBD1 (5 bases). With 4 bases removed from V and 8 bases from J, the gap between germline ends came to 11 bases. This CDR3 contains 11 residues. Per germline, CDR1 SQVTM and CDR2 ANQGSEA. CDR3 DNA sequence: TGCAGCGTTGTGGTAGGGGACGGCTACACCTTC. Its protein product is CSVVVGDGYTF.

Concerning this clone itself: At one boundary the junction diverges from the germline segment, which might be a read error. V usage is TRBV14 and J usage is TRBJ2-1; D could derive from TRBD1 or TRBD2 (5 bases each). The length of the CDR3 is 13 residues. Germline V gives CDR1 SGHDN, CDR2 FVKESK. CDR3 protein: CTSSRGRFDEQFF. The CDR3 DNA is TGTACCAGCAGCCGGGGCCGTTTCGATGAGCAGTTCTTC. The variable domain in full, completed from reference TRBV14 and TRBJ2-1, reads EAGVTQFPSHSVIEKGQTVTLRCDPISGHDNLYWYRRVMGKEIKFLLHFVKESKQDESGMPNNRFLAERTGGTYSTLKVQPAELEDSGVYFCTSSRGRFDEQFFGPGTRLTVL.

The rearrangement joins TRBV28 to TRBJ2-5, with 11 bases that match TRBD2. The CDR3 is 16 amino acids. V shed 1 base, J shed 5 bases, and the junction held 6 bases outside the gene matches. Germline CDR1 and CDR2: MDHEN and SYDVKM. CDR3 DNA sequence: TGTGCCAGCAGTTTATTCCTAGCGGGAGGCTTGGAGACCCAGTACTTC. Residues: CASSLFLAGGLETQYF.

The genes are TRBV5-1 and TRBJ2-7, with TRBD1 identical over 7 bases. CDR1 and CDR2 (germline): SGHRS, YFSETQ. This CDR3 comprises 15 residues. Losses at the gene ends were 1 base for V and 0 bases for J; bases not matched to a gene: 4. In DNA, the CDR3 is TGCGCCAGCAGCTTGACAGGGGCCCCCTCCTACGAGCAGTACTTC. Translation gives CASSLTGAPSYEQYF.

Only one count was recorded for this clone. This chain connects TRBV7-2 to TRBJ2-5, with TRBD2 matching 13 bases. The length of the CDR3 is 16 residues. CDR1 is SGHTA and CDR2 is FQGNSA in the germline V gene. Trimming took 4 bases from V and 3 from J; bases not matched to a gene: 5. The CDR3 loop is CASSSRTSGSKETQYF. CDR3 sequence (DNA): TGTGCCAGCAGCTCGCGGACTAGCGGGAGTAAAGAGACCCAGTACTTC.

This clone has only a few counts. This may come from a read error, since a much larger clone is one base off. Other DNA sequences in the same sample also yield this CDR3. The rearrangement links TRBV11-2 to TRBJ2-7; D is undetermined. The CDR3 totals 11 residues. The germline V gene encodes CDR1 SGHAT and CDR2 FQNNGV. V was cut by 6 bases and J by 0 bases, with 3 bases left in between. CDR3: CASSYSYEQYF. The CDR3 DNA reads TGTGCCAGCAGTTACTCCTACGAGCAGTACTTC.

The rearrangement uses TRBV7-6 and TRBJ2-7, with 7 nucleotides matching TRBD1. J gave up 2 bases and V 5 bases, and 15 bases lay outside the gene matches. The CDR3 extends over 17 amino acids. From germline, CDR1 is SGHVS and CDR2 FNYEAQ. The CDR3 coding sequence is TGTGCCAGCAGCGTAGAATCCGGGACAGAAGCAACCTACGAGCAGTACTTC. Translating it yields CASSVESGTEATYEQYF.

In DNA form, the CDR3 reads TGCAGCGTTGACCTCGGGGAAGCTTTCTTT. Protein sequence: CSVDLGEAFF. J is TRBJ1-1 and V is TRBV29-1; D not certain. With 3 bases removed from V and 8 bases from J, the gap between germline ends came to 7 bases. The CDR3 spans 10 residues. In germline, CDR1 is SQVTM, CDR2 ANQGSEA. The full variable domain, its missing parts supplied by reference TRBV29-1 and TRBJ1-1, is SAVISQKPSRDICQRGTSLTIQCQVDSQVTMMFWYRQQPGQSLTLIATANQGSEATYESGFVIDKFPISRPNLTFSTLTVSNMSPEDSSIYLCSVDLGEAFFGQGTRLTVV.

Comment on this clone: Other DNA sequences in the same sample also yield this CDR3. The chain uses TRBV6-5 and TRBJ1-1, with TRBD1 as a possible D gene (6 bases). The germline V and J ends were trimmed by 3 bases and 8 bases, with 7 bases remaining between them. The CDR3 runs to 11 residues. Germline values: CDR1 MNHEY, CDR2 SVGAGI. CDR3 nucleotide sequence: TGTGCCAGCAGTTATGGGACAGAAGCTTTCTTT. Translation gives CASSYGTEAFF.

The rearrangement uses TRBV9 and TRBJ2-1, with 7 bases aligning to TRBD2. The CDR3 extends over 15 amino acids. CDR1 SGDLS and CDR2 YYNGEE come from the germline V gene. J lost 6 bases, V lost 3 bases, and 9 bases had no gene match. CDR3 sequence (DNA): TGTGCCAGCAGCGAATGGGGGGGTAAAGGCAATGAGCAGTTCTTC. Amino acid sequence: CASSEWGGKGNEQFF.

The rearrangement joins TRBV19 to TRBJ2-2; 7 bases are a match to TRBD2. CDR3 length: 16 residues. Germline loops: CDR1 LNHDA, CDR2 SQIVND (reference sequence). After removal of 4 bases from V and 0 bases from J, the junction contained 5 bases not matched to a gene. The CDR3 loop reads CASSREREANTGELFF. CDR3 bases: TGTGCCAGTAGTAGGGAGCGGGAAGCGAACACCGGGGAGCTGTTTTTT.

J is TRBJ1-2 and V is TRBV9; D is possibly TRBD1 (5 bases). Germline CDR1 SGDLS, CDR2 YYNGEE. This CDR3 comprises 14 residues. Trimming cost V 3 bases and J 8 bases, with 17 bases left between them. The chain's CDR3 is CASSASSGTQGYTF. The CDR3 DNA sequence: TGTGCCAGCAGCGCATCATCCGGGACCCAGGGCTACACCTTC.

The rearrangement joins TRBV28 to TRBJ2-7, with TRBD2 matching 9 bases. The CDR3 extends over 15 amino acids. V shed 6 bases and J 0 bases; nucleotides not matched to a gene: 6. The germline V gene encodes CDR1 MDHEN and CDR2 SYDVKM. The CDR3 nucleotides read TGTGCCAGCAGCCAGACTAGCGGCTCCTCCTACGAGCAGTACTTC. Translating it yields CASSQTSGSSYEQYF. Full variable domain (rest looked up from reference TRBV28 and TRBJ2-7): DVKVTQSSRYLVKRTGEKVFLECVQDMDHENMFWYRQDPGLGLRLIYFSYDVKMKEKGDIPEGYSVSREKKERFSLILESASTNQTSMYLCASSQTSGSSYEQYFGPGTRLTVT.

Details on this clone: Within the sample, other DNA sequences also encode this same CDR3. V gene TRBV28 combines with J gene TRBJ2-7, with TRBD1 identical over 11 bases. Germline-derived CDR1 and CDR2 are MDHEN and SYDVKM. This CDR3 is 14 amino acids long. Losses at the gene ends were 5 bases for V and 6 bases for J; bases not matched to a gene: 6. The CDR3 DNA is TGTGCCAGCAGTCGTCCCGGGACAGGGGGCGAGCAGTACTTC. Translating it yields CASSRPGTGGEQYF.

The rearrangement links TRBV27 to TRBJ2-3, with TRBD2 matching over 7 bases. CDR3 length: 13 amino acids. The V and J ends lost 5 bases and 4 bases, in that order; junction bases with no gene match: 3. The germline CDR1 and CDR2 sequences are MNHEY and SMNVEV (reference sequence). CDR3 in amino acids: CASSGGRADTQYF. CDR3 DNA: TGTGCCAGCAGTGGGGGGAGGGCAGATACGCAGTATTTT.